The T cell receptor beta chain described here comes from a study of control samples from healthy donors and cancer patients. V shed 2 bases, J shed 6 bases, and the junction held 4 bases outside the gene matches. Germline lookup yields CDR1 SGHRS and CDR2 YFSETQ. There are 14 residues in the CDR3. Produced via immunoSEQ multiplex PCR; TCRdb's table is partial and in-frame only. The sample includes roughly 83,000 clones, roughly 78% seen only once; the top ten take roughly 9.8%. Sequencing was done on a sample of blood. The chain employs TRBV5-1 and TRBJ1-2; 10 nucleotides line up with TRBD1. The receptor was isolated from a woman aged 55-70 years in good health. CDR3 amino acids: CASSFRQGADGYTF. CDR3 nucleotide sequence: TGCGCCAGCAGCTTTCGACAGGGGGCGGATGGCTACACCTTC.